One sample yielded the 8 T cell receptor beta chains listed below, sequenced in a study of CD8+CD57+ T cells in acquired aplastic anemia. All patients picked for sequencing had shown, by flow cytometry, an expansion of CD8+CD57+ cells. Genomic DNA was employed as the template in profiling TCR beta VDJ and CDR3. TCRdb processed the reads anew with MiXCR; each CDR3 protein has one entry. The profile shows 150,000 to 200,000 distinct CDR3 sequences, under 55% of them singletons. Sequencing used sorted CD4+, CD8+, or CD8+CD57+ T cells (not recorded which) from PBMCs. These receptors originate from a human donor with aplastic anemia.

This clonotype was counted many times. The chain employs TRBV2 and TRBJ1-1; D is perhaps TRBD1 (5 bases). The V gene lost 5 bases and the J gene lost 6 bases, with 19 bases spanning the gap. Per the germline V gene, CDR1 is SNHLY and CDR2 is FYNNEI. The CDR3 runs to 15 residues. CDR3 sequence (DNA): TGTGCCAGCAGTCACCCGCTGGGGCAGATCTCTGAAGCTTTCTTT. This sequence encodes CASSHPLGQISEAFF.

This clonotype was seen ten or more times. The CDR3 sequence is CASSGADRGWNQPQHF. The CDR3 nucleotides read TGTGCCAGCAGTGGCGCCGACAGGGGATGGAATCAGCCCCAGCATTTT. The rearrangement links TRBV6-1 to TRBJ1-5, with 8 bases matching TRBD1. Per the germline V gene, CDR1 is MNHNS and CDR2 is SASEGT. V shed 4 bases, J shed 4 bases, and the junction held 9 bases outside the gene matches. The CDR3 is 16 amino acids.

The chain recombines TRBV10-3 with TRBJ1-4, with D unclear. This CDR3 region has 15 residues. V lost 6 bases and J 0 bases, leaving 11 bases between the germline ends. Germline V CDR1 and CDR2: ENHRY, SYGVKD. The CDR3: CAIRSDGATNEKLFF. Written as DNA, the CDR3 is TGTGCCATCAGATCTGACGGCGCAACTAATGAAAAACTGTTTTTT.

A few counts support this clonotype. This chain connects TRBV19 to TRBJ2-7; 10 bases match TRBD2. V lost 4 bases and J lost 3; bases outside the gene matches: 6. The CDR3 loop spans 15 amino acids. Germline lookup yields CDR1 LNHDA and CDR2 SQIVND (reference sequence). The CDR3 loop reads CASSRLAGVGYEQYF. The CDR3 nucleotides read TGTGCCAGTAGTAGGCTAGCGGGAGTAGGCTACGAGCAGTACTTC.

This clonotype was recorded many times. This chain links TRBV6-4 with TRBJ2-3; D remains ambiguous. The germline CDR1 and CDR2 sequences are MRHNA and SNTAGT. Trimming cost V 0 bases and J 5 bases, with 9 bases left between them. The CDR3 totals 14 residues. The CDR3 reads CASSDSNGLDTQYF. DNA for the CDR3: TGTGCCAGCAGTGACTCGAATGGTCTAGATACGCAGTATTTT.

Worth noting for this clonotype: A junction boundary mismatches the germline segment, possibly from a read error. The V call is TRBV19, the J call TRBJ1-4, with no clear D. This CDR3 is built from 13 residues. CDR1 is LNHDA, CDR2 SQIVND, per germline (reference sequence). The CDR3 reads CASSPIFNEKLVF. In DNA, the CDR3 is TGTGCCAGTAGTCCCATTTTTAATGAAAAACTGGTTTTT.

The chain recombines TRBV4-3 with TRBJ2-7, with D unclear. The length of the CDR3 is 15 residues. Trimming cost V 5 bases and J 0 bases, with 14 bases left between them. Looked up from germline, CDR1 is LGHNA and CDR2 is YSLEER. CDR3 sequence (DNA): TGCGCCAGCAGCTTCCCGGGCCGGAGCTCCTACGAGCAGTACTTC. Translating gives CASSFPGRSSYEQYF.

The chain combines TRBV29-1 with TRBJ2-2; 9 bases agree with TRBD1. The CDR3 length is 15 residues. Germline V gene data show CDR1 as SQVTM and CDR2 as ANQGSEA. Trimming at V came to 2 bases and at J to 4 bases, leaving 5 bases not matched to a gene. The CDR3, as DNA: TGCAGCGTTGAATCGGGACAGGGAGGCACCGGGGAGCTGTTTTTT. This encodes CSVESGQGGTGELFF.